This T cell receptor (beta chain) was captured in a study of molecular identifiers for immune sequencing clone quantification listed by TCRdb under 2018. The study in broad terms: In a replicate experiment, RNA from roughly 20,000 or 100,000 naive CD8 T cells was split into five aliquots, four of which were sequenced. CD8 T cells were used in a methods study to benchmark molecular-identifier clustering-based TCR repertoire sequencing (MIDCIRS) and TCR RNA copy counting.

The receptor library was made with PCR. Sequenced using a NextSeq 500. Preparation of bulk TCR libraries followed a previously described approach, with the TCR primers listed in Table S5. Total RNA was purified with the Qiagen AllPrep DNA/RNA kit. Reads from multiple sequencing runs of the same library were pooled before analysis. In the original analysis: Reads were retained only if the reads had an exact TCR constant sequence, and the retained reads were trimmed to 150 nt and grouped according to their 12-nt molecular barcodes. Reads inside each barcode group were sub-clustered using a 15% Levenshtein threshold, and a quality-weighted consensus sequence was constructed for each RNA molecule. Non-functional sequences were excluded, and lower-count sequences lying one edit away from another sequence were also excluded. On the basis of fitting two negative binomial distributions, barcode sub-clusters with fewer than 20% of the maximum read count were discarded. The raw public data were reprocessed by TCRdb itself: fastp quality trimming at Q25, MiXCR clonotype calling, in-frame beta chains only. Entries that share a CDR3 protein sequence are merged under the most common genes and DNA. These V and J calls are TCRdb output, not the study's own analysis. The sample records fewer than 350,000 distinct CDR3 sequences, roughly 23% of which are singletons. In total, the top ten clones hold roughly 0.7% of the sample.

V is cut by 2 bases and J by 7 bases, and the space between the germline ends is 19 bases. In the germline V gene, CDR1 corresponds to SGDLS and CDR2 to YYNGEE. The CDR3 numbers 15 residues from cysteine through phenylalanine. Just the 45-base CDR3 DNA is kept, in frame starting at base 1. A few counts support this clonotype. This clone's antigen is unknown. The record has no base qualities; no much larger clone is one base away. Libraries of naive CD8 T cells were generated from roughly 21,000 to 960,000 sorted cells, with 10%, 30% or 50% of the purified RNA used. Naive CD8 T cells, defined as CD8+CD4-CCR7+CD45RA+, were FACS-sorted into RLT Plus buffer on a BD FACSAria II. Around 11 TCR copies' worth of Jurkat RNA were spiked into about 20,000-1,100,000 naive CD8 T cell samples to test detection sensitivity. CD8 T cells were enriched using RosetteSep CD8+ T Cell Enrichment Cocktail and Ficoll-Paque, and the enriched cells then underwent ACK red cell lysis.

What the research found in general, with its limitations: In CMV-specific effector cells, over 99% of molecules were held by clones above 20 RNA copies, whereas under 1% of molecules were held by such clones in naive cells. Modeling estimated roughly 3 recovered TCR RNA copies per cell, compared with about ten by digital PCR, which implies 25% to 30% capture efficiency. The naive libraries included spiked-in Jurkat TCR RNA (roughly 11 copies' worth), and this RNA is not part of the donor repertoire. Even against a background of around 900,000 naive CD8 T cells, spiked-in Jurkat TCR RNA amounting to a single cell's worth was reported to be detectable. The sizes of highly expanded clones could end up underestimated when identical TCR molecules share a barcode. When barcode sub-clustering was omitted, TCR diversity was inflated by chimeric consensus sequences, with chimeras reaching as high as 47%.

Specimen: naive CD8+ T cells from blood, with Jurkat cell RNA spiked in. The cell subset or site label, read with the paper, signifies: FACS-sorted CD8+CD4-CCR7+CD45RA+ naive T cells. The receptor was derived from a human donor in good health. Some libraries in this study had Jurkat cell RNA spiked in. Rearrangement joined TRBV9 to TRBJ2-7, with the D gene not confidently named. The CDR3 region has the sequence CASSVGYVGLGEQYF. The nucleotides are TGTGCCAGCAGCGTTGGGTACGTGGGTTTGGGAGAGCAGTACTTC.